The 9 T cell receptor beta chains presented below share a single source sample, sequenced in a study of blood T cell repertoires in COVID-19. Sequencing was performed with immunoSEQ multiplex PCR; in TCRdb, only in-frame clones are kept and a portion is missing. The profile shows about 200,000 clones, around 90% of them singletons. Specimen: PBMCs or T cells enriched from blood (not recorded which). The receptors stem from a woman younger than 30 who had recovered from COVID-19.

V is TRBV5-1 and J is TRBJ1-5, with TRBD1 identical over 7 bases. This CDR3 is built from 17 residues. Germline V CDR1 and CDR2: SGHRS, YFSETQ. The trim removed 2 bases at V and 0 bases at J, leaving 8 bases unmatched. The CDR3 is CASSFRDSQVSNQPQHF. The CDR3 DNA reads TGCGCCAGCAGCTTCCGGGACAGCCAAGTTAGCAATCAGCCCCAGCATTTT.

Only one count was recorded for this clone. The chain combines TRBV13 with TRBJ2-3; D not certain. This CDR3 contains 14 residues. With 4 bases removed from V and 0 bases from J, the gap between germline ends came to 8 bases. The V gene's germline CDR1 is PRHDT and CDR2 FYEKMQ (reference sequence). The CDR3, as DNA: TGTGCCAGCAGCTCGGCAGGTAGCACAGATACGCAGTATTTT. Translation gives CASSSAGSTDTQYF.

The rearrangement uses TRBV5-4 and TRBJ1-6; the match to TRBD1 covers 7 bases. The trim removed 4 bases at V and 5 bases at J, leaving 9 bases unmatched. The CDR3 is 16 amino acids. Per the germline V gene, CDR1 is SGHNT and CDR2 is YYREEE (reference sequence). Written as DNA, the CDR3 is TGTGCCAGCAGCCCGGACGGGACAGAAAATAATTCACCCCTCCACTTT. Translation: CASSPDGTENNSPLHF.

DNA of the CDR3: TGTGCCAGTAGTTCCATCCGACTAGAGAGTTACAATGAGCAGTTCTTC. Residues: CASSSIRLESYNEQFF. This chain joins TRBV19 and TRBJ2-1, with D tentatively TRBD2 (6 bases). Trimming left V 5 bases short and J 4 bases short, with 18 bases between. The CDR3 covers 16 residues. Germline V CDR1 and CDR2: LNHDA, SQIVND (reference sequence).

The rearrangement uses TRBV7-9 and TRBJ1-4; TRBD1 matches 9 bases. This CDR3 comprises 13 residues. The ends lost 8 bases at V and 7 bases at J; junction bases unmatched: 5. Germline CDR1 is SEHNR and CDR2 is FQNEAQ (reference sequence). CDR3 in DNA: TGTGCCAGCTCGGGACAGGGAGGTGAAAAACTGTTTTTT. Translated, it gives CASSGQGGEKLFF.

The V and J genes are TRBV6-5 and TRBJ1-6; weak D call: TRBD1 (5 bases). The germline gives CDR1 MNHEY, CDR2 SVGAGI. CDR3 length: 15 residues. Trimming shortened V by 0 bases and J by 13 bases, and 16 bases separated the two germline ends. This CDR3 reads CASSYSYWGEGPLHF. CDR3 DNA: TGTGCCAGCAGTTACTCCTATTGGGGGGAAGGGCCCCTCCACTTT.

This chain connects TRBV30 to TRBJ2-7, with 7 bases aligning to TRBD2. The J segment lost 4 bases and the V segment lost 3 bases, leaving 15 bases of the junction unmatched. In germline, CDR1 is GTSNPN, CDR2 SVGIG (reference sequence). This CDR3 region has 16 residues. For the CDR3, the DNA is TGTGCCTGGAGAGAACCGACATCCCCCGGGGGGTACGAGCAGTACTTC. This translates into CAWREPTSPGGYEQYF.

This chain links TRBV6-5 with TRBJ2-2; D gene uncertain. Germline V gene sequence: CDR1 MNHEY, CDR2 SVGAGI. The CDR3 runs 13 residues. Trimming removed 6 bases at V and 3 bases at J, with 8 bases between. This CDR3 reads CASRSHYTGELFF. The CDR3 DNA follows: TGTGCCAGCAGAAGCCACTACACCGGGGAGCTGTTTTTT.

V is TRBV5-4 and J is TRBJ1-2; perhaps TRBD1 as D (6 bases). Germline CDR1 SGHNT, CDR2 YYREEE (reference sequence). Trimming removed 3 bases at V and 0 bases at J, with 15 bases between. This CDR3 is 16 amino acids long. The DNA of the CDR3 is TGTGCCAGCAGCTCTATGACAGGCGAATCTAACTATGGCTACACCTTC. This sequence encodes CASSSMTGESNYGYTF.